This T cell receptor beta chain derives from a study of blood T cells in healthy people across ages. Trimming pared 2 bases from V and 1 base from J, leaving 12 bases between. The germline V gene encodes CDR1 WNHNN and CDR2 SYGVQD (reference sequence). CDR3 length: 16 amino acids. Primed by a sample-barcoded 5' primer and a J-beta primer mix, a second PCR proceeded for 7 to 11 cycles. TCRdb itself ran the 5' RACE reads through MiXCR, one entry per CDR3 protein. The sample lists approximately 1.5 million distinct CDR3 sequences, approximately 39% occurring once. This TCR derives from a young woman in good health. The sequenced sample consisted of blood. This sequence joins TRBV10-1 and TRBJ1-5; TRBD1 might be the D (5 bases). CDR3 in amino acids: CASSESWAGSNQPQHF. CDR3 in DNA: TGCGCCAGCAGTGAGAGTTGGGCAGGGAGCAATCAGCCCCAGCATTTT.